The 24 T cell receptor beta chains below all came from one sample that was sequenced in a study of T cell responses to AZD1222 COVID-19 vaccine (dated by TCRdb to about 2021). Library preparation used the immunoSEQ multiplex PCR assay. This immuneACCESS table, as held by TCRdb, lists in-frame sequences with V and J called but not all clones. Of the missing ones, under half trace to an unresolved V gene in checked studies; the others have no known cause. Across this sample there are around 140,000 clones, with roughly 85% seen only once. Jointly, the top ten make up less than 9.5% of the sample. Read against the paper, the sample's time point label means: about 28 days (+/-7) after the second vaccine dose. The sample's treatment or condition label, decoded: meningococcal conjugate vaccine given as trial control. The sequencing here drew on peripheral blood, taken 28 days after the second dose of the MenACWY control vaccine. Source of these receptors: an adult who received the MenACWY meningococcal vaccine as a control.

The chain carries TRBV5-1 and TRBJ2-7; D unresolved. Looked up from germline, CDR1 is SGHRS and CDR2 is YFSETQ. The CDR3 contains 14 residues. With 5 bases removed from V and 1 base from J, the gap between germline ends came to 13 bases. The CDR3 region has the DNA TGCGCCAGCAGTGCCCGTATCCCTTCCTACGAGCAGTACTTC. Amino acid sequence: CASSARIPSYEQYF. Variable domain in full (rest from reference TRBV5-1 and TRBJ2-7): KAGVTQTPRYLIKTRGQQVTLSCSPISGHRSVSWYQQTPGQGLQFLFEYFSETQRNKGNFPGRFSGRQFSNSRSEMNVSTLELGDSALYLCASSARIPSYEQYFGPGTRLTVT.

Concerning this clone: Distinct nucleotide sequences in the sample also encode this CDR3. This sequence joins TRBV11-2 and TRBJ1-1; D unclear. CDR1 and CDR2 from the germline V gene are SGHAT and FQNNGV. CDR3 length: 13 residues. Trimming cost V 1 base and J 1 base, with 4 bases left between them. CDR3 residues: CASSLGRNTEAFF. In DNA, the CDR3 is TGTGCCAGCAGCTTAGGCCGGAACACTGAAGCTTTCTTT.

The chain employs TRBV5-4 and TRBJ1-1; TRBD1 matches at 7 bases. Germline CDR1 is SGHNT and CDR2 is YYREEE (reference sequence). Germline trimming cut 4 bases from V and 1 base from J; bases unmatched to any gene: 7. CDR3 length equals 15 residues. The CDR3 region has the DNA TGTGCCAGCAGCCTAGGACAGGTTTGGAACACTGAAGCTTTCTTT. Translation: CASSLGQVWNTEAFF.

The chain employs TRBV6-5 and TRBJ1-2; D may be TRBD1 (5 bases). The CDR3 is 14 residues long. V dropped 0 bases and J dropped 5 bases, with 10 bases sitting between them. CDR1 MNHEY and CDR2 SVGAGI come from the germline V gene. The DNA of the CDR3 is TGTGCCAGCAGTTACTCTGGGACGGAGTATGGCTACACCTTC. Its translation is CASSYSGTEYGYTF.

As regards this clone: Within the sample, other DNA sequences also encode this same CDR3. The rearrangement uses TRBV5-4 and TRBJ2-2, with 7 bases aligning to TRBD1. The ends lost 2 bases at V and 4 bases at J; junction bases unmatched: 8. The CDR3 is made up of 16 amino acids. Per the germline V gene, CDR1 is SGHNT and CDR2 is YYREEE (reference sequence). In DNA, the CDR3 is TGTGCCAGCAGCTTAGAGGGGGCGCGGAGCACCGGGGAGCTGTTTTTT. Residues: CASSLEGARSTGELFF. Using reference TRBV5-4 and TRBJ2-2 for the parts outside the CDR3, the full variable domain is ETGVTQSPTHLIKTRGQQVTLRCSSQSGHNTVSWYQQALGQGPQFIFQYYREEENGRGNFPPRFSGLQFPNYSSELNVNALELDDSALYLCASSLEGARSTGELFFGEGSRLTVL.

This clone came up once. V usage is TRBV27 and J usage is TRBJ1-5; TRBD1 aligns across 7 bases. With V trimmed by 6 bases and J by 5 bases, 1 base remained unmatched. The CDR3 spans 12 residues. From germline, CDR1 is MNHEY and CDR2 SMNVEV (reference sequence). The CDR3 here is CASRTGYQPQHF. The CDR3 DNA sequence: TGTGCCAGCAGGACAGGGTATCAGCCCCAGCATTTT.

The J gene is TRBJ1-3, the V gene TRBV5-1; 9 positions agree with TRBD1. The V segment lost 2 bases and the J segment 6 bases; nucleotides outside the gene matches: 3. The CDR3 totals 14 residues. Germline CDR1 is SGHRS and CDR2 is YFSETQ. The chain's CDR3 is CASSLQGAENTIYF. The CDR3 nucleotides read TGCGCCAGCAGCTTACAGGGGGCGGAAAACACCATATATTTT.

The gene calls are TRBV11-1 and TRBJ2-1; D is possibly TRBD2 (6 bases). CDR1 and CDR2 from the germline V gene are SGHAT and FQDESV (reference sequence). This CDR3 comprises 14 residues. V was trimmed by 5 bases and J by 10 bases, leaving 18 bases between them. CDR3 sequence reads: CASSLGTSLREQFF. In DNA, the CDR3 is TGTGCCAGCAGCCTCGGGACTTCGCTAAGGGAGCAGTTCTTC. Based on the CDR3 plus reference TRBV11-1 and TRBJ2-1, the full variable domain is EAEVAQSPRYKITEKSQAVAFWCDPISGHATLYWYRQILGQGPELLVQFQDESVVDDSQLPKDRFSAERLKGVDSTLKIQPAELGDSAMYLCASSLGTSLREQFFGPGTRLTVL.

J is TRBJ1-1 and V is TRBV29-1, with a weak D call TRBD1 (6 bases). Trimming took 7 bases from V and 1 from J, leaving 13 bases between them. Germline CDR1 and CDR2: SQVTM and ANQGSEA. The CDR3 extends over 13 amino acids. This chain's CDR3 is CSALWTANTEAFF. The CDR3 DNA is TGCAGCGCCTTATGGACAGCGAACACTGAAGCTTTCTTT.

V is TRBV7-9 and J is TRBJ1-5; D not certain. Deletions cut 0 bases from V and 2 bases from J, with 8 bases between. The germline V gene has CDR1 SEHNR and CDR2 FQNEAQ (reference sequence). This CDR3 is 15 amino acids long. CDR3 residues: CASSLAGHGNQPQHF. CDR3 sequence (DNA): TGTGCCAGCAGCTTAGCAGGGCATGGCAATCAGCCCCAGCATTTT.

The V gene is TRBV28, the J gene TRBJ2-2; TRBD1 aligns across 9 bases. The CDR3 consists of 18 residues. CDR1 MDHEN and CDR2 SYDVKM come from the germline V gene. J gave up 5 bases and V 1 base, and 11 bases lay outside the gene matches. CDR3 amino acids: CASSLYSVDRGRTGELFF. The CDR3 nucleotides are TGTGCCAGCAGTTTATATAGTGTGGACAGGGGAAGAACCGGGGAGCTGTTTTTT.

The genes are TRBV6-5 and TRBJ1-1; D is uncertain. Trimming shortened V by 5 bases and J by 11 bases, and 18 bases separated the two germline ends. CDR3 size: 13 residues. Looked up from germline, CDR1 is MNHEY and CDR2 is SVGAGI. The CDR3: CASSPDHPERAFF. In nucleotides, the CDR3 is TGTGCCAGCAGTCCGGATCACCCGGAGAGGGCTTTCTTT.

The V and J genes are TRBV4-3 and TRBJ1-1; D is perhaps TRBD1 (5 bases). With 3 bases removed from V and 3 bases from J, the gap between germline ends came to 11 bases. The CDR3 is 14 amino acids. From germline, CDR1 is LGHNA and CDR2 YSLEER. This chain's CDR3 is CASSHLGDYTEAFF. Here the CDR3 DNA reads TGCGCCAGCAGCCACTTAGGGGACTACACTGAAGCTTTCTTT.

This clone was counted a few times. DNA for the CDR3: TGTGCCAGCAGCTTAGGGTCCGCATCCAATGAGCAGTTCTTC. Translation gives CASSLGSASNEQFF. This chain joins TRBV11-2 and TRBJ2-1; no clear D. V was pared by 1 base and J by 6 bases, with 10 bases between. Per the germline V gene, CDR1 is SGHAT and CDR2 is FQNNGV. The CDR3 covers 14 residues.

The chain recombines TRBV2 with TRBJ1-1; D not resolved. Trimming removed 4 bases at V and 1 base at J, with 4 bases between. The germline CDR1 and CDR2 sequences are SNHLY and FYNNEI. This CDR3 is built from 12 residues. CDR3 region: CASSGQNTEAFF. Written as DNA, the CDR3 is TGTGCCAGCAGTGGACAGAACACTGAAGCTTTCTTT.

The chain combines TRBV3-1 (or the pseudogene TRBV3-2) with TRBJ2-7; 9 nucleotides match TRBD2. Germline CDR1 reads LGHDT; CDR2 reads YNNKEL (reference sequence). The CDR3 consists of 13 residues. V lost 3 bases and J lost 4; bases outside the gene matches: 1. The CDR3 coding sequence is TGTGCCAGCAGCCAGCGGGGGGGATACGAGCAGTACGTC. It codes for CASSQRGGYEQYV.

This chain joins TRBV3-1 (or the pseudogene TRBV3-2) and TRBJ2-1; possibly TRBD1 or TRBD2 for D (6 bases each). This CDR3 has 14 residues. With 1 base removed from V and 8 bases from J, the gap between germline ends came to 12 bases. CDR1 is LGHDT and CDR2 is YNNKEL in the germline V gene (reference sequence). The CDR3 nucleotides read TGTGCCAGCAGCCAAGGGCCGGGGGCGGATGAGCAGTTCTTC. Its protein product is CASSQGPGADEQFF.

This clone was observed a few times. This chain links TRBV3-1 (or the pseudogene TRBV3-2) with TRBJ2-7; TRBD2 matches 7 bases. Unmatched junction bases numbered 3, after V lost 1 base and J lost 0 bases. Germline CDR1 is LGHDT and CDR2 is YNNKEL (reference sequence). The CDR3 totals 15 residues. The CDR3 DNA follows: TGTGCCAGCAGCCAAGGGCTAGCGGACTCCTACGAGCAGTACTTC. It is translated as CASSQGLADSYEQYF.

The V gene is TRBV6-1, the J gene TRBJ2-7, with 9 positions matching TRBD1. V gave up 0 bases and J gave up 10 bases; unmatched junction bases: 4. The CDR3 has 13 residues. Germline CDR1 MNHNS, CDR2 SASEGT. The CDR3 sequence is CASSEAGQGEQYV. CDR3 sequence (DNA): TGTGCCAGCAGTGAAGCGGGACAGGGAGAACAGTACGTC.

This chain joins TRBV5-1 and TRBJ2-2; no clear D. The CDR3 is 15 amino acids. V was shortened by 1 base and J by 4 bases, with 11 bases between the two germline ends. Germline V gene lookup returns CDR1 SGHRS and CDR2 YFSETQ. CDR3 sequence: CASSLLSVGTGELFF. DNA for the CDR3: TGCGCCAGCAGCTTGTTGTCAGTAGGCACCGGGGAGCTGTTTTTT.

J is TRBJ1-1 and V is TRBV10-2, with 8 positions matching TRBD1. Trimming removed 6 bases from V and 6 bases from J; junction bases left unmatched: 6. CDR3 length: 13 amino acids. Looked up from germline, CDR1 is WSHSY and CDR2 is SAAADI. CDR3 protein: CASRDREVPEAFF. The CDR3 DNA follows: TGCGCCAGCAGGGACAGGGAAGTTCCTGAAGCTTTCTTT.

The J gene is TRBJ1-3, the V gene TRBV4-2, with a tentative D call TRBD1 (6 bases). Between the trimmed V and J ends, which lost 3 bases and 4 bases, there was a span of 16 bases. This CDR3 is built from 16 residues. Germline V CDR1 and CDR2: LGHNA, YNFKEQ. The CDR3 region has the DNA TGTGCCAGCAGCCAGGGACACCTAATGGGAGGAAACACCATATATTTT. Protein: CASSQGHLMGGNTIYF.

The rearrangement links TRBV24-1 to TRBJ2-1; 9 bases agree with TRBD1. CDR3 length equals 15 residues. After removal of 7 bases from V and 8 bases from J, the junction contained 11 bases not matched to a gene. Germline V lookup: CDR1 KGHDR, CDR2 SFDVKD. The CDR3 protein is CATSQTGTGIDEQFF. DNA for the CDR3: TGTGCCACCAGCCAAACCGGGACAGGGATAGATGAGCAGTTCTTC.

The chain employs TRBV4-1 and TRBJ2-1; 8 nucleotides match TRBD1. Germline V lookup: CDR1 MGHRA, CDR2 YSYEKL. V trimming: 4 bases; J trimming: 6 bases; junction bases outside the gene matches: 11. CDR3 size: 16 residues. The CDR3 reads CASSLPAGTGRNEQFF. The CDR3, as DNA: TGCGCCAGCAGCCTTCCCGCCGGGACAGGACGCAATGAGCAGTTCTTC.